Following are 21 T cell receptor beta chains from one sample sequenced in a study of shared clonotypes between healthy human individuals. Produced via immunoSEQ multiplex PCR; TCRdb's table is partial and in-frame only. The sample includes 550,000 to 700,000 clones, approximately 73% of them seen just once. Sequencing was carried out using memory CD4+ T cells sorted from blood. This sample's subset: CD45RA-negative fraction. All receptors derive from a woman aged 25-40 years in good health.

The table lists this clone with a count of one. The chain combines TRBV7-2 with TRBJ2-2, with D hard to call. Germline CDR1 is SGHTA and CDR2 is FQGNSA. This CDR3 is built from 17 residues. The V end lost 1 base, the J end lost 4 bases, and 16 bases lay between the germline ends. CDR3 coding DNA: TGTGCCAGCAGCTTAGGGTTGGCAGGATGGAGCACCGGGGAGCTGTTTTTT. Residues: CASSLGLAGWSTGELFF.

V usage is TRBV5-1 and J usage is TRBJ2-5, with 8 bases matching TRBD1. The CDR3 extends over 17 amino acids. Looked up from germline, CDR1 is SGHRS and CDR2 is YFSETQ. Trimming removed 0 bases from V and 3 bases from J; junction bases left unmatched: 10. The CDR3 loop is CASSLGLQGASEETQYF. The CDR3 DNA is TGCGCCAGCAGCTTGGGTCTCCAGGGGGCTAGTGAAGAGACCCAGTACTTC.

J is TRBJ2-1 and V is TRBV28, with TRBD2 identical over 7 bases. This CDR3 is built from 15 residues. After removal of 8 bases from V and 6 bases from J, the junction contained 13 bases not matched to a gene. The germline V gene encodes CDR1 MDHEN and CDR2 SYDVKM. CDR3 DNA: TGTGCCAGCCTTTGGGGGGGAGGGAGGAGCAATGAGCAGTTCTTC. Translating gives CASLWGGGRSNEQFF.

The V gene is TRBV7-9, the J gene TRBJ1-1; no definite D call. Trimming shortened V by 5 bases and J by 6 bases, and 16 bases separated the two germline ends. CDR3 length: 14 amino acids. Germline loops: CDR1 SEHNR, CDR2 FQNEAQ (reference sequence). The chain's CDR3 is CASSIPSGAAEAFF. CDR3 coding DNA: TGTGCCAGCAGCATCCCCTCGGGCGCCGCTGAAGCTTTCTTT.

V and J are TRBV27 and TRBJ1-5; the D gene is possibly TRBD1 (5 bases). V was cut by 0 bases and J by 5 bases, with 11 bases left in between. The CDR3 length is 15 residues. Germline V gives CDR1 MNHEY, CDR2 SMNVEV (reference sequence). CDR3 amino acids: CASSLSAGRDQPQHF. CDR3 nucleotide sequence: TGTGCCAGCAGTTTATCGGCAGGGCGGGATCAGCCCCAGCATTTT.

The rearrangement uses TRBV6-6 and TRBJ2-4; D is perhaps TRBD1 (5 bases). The CDR3 is 14 residues long. The V gene's germline CDR1 is MNHNY and CDR2 SVGAGI (reference sequence). The V and J ends lost 7 bases and 3 bases respectively, with 13 bases between them. CDR3 nucleotide sequence: TGTGCCAGCATTTCCTCCCAGGGCAAAAACATTCAGTACTTC. Its protein is CASISSQGKNIQYF.

There are a few counts of this clone. This chain links TRBV2 with TRBJ1-1, with 7 bases matching TRBD1. Trimming cost V 8 bases and J 0 bases; bases outside gene matches: 3. This CDR3 contains 13 residues. Germline V CDR1 and CDR2: SNHLY, FYNNEI. CDR3 DNA: TGTGCCAGCGGGACAGACATGAACACTGAAGCTTTCTTT. Its translation is CASGTDMNTEAFF.

This clone was seen a handful of times. The CDR3 spells CASSSPRLAWEQYF. In nucleotides, the CDR3 is TGTGCCAGCAGTTCTCCCCGACTAGCTTGGGAGCAGTACTTC. This rearrangement joins TRBV28 to TRBJ2-7, with TRBD2 matching over 7 bases. V lost 4 bases to trimming and J lost 7 bases; unmatched junction nucleotides: 10. The CDR3 runs 14 residues. Germline CDR1 is MDHEN and CDR2 is SYDVKM.

The V and J genes are TRBV27 and TRBJ2-3; 13 bases align to TRBD2. V was pared by 5 bases and J by 2 bases, with 7 bases of the junction left unmatched. The length of the CDR3 is 17 residues. Germline V gene sequence: CDR1 MNHEY, CDR2 SMNVEV (reference sequence). The CDR3 nucleotides are TGTGCCAGCAGTCCAGGGACTAGCGGGACTTTCACAGATACGCAGTATTTT. Residues: CASSPGTSGTFTDTQYF.

V is TRBV7-3 and J is TRBJ1-1; the match to TRBD1 covers 7 bases. The germline V gene encodes CDR1 SGHTA and CDR2 FQGTGA. The CDR3 consists of 14 residues. V trimming: 4 bases; J trimming: 1 base; junction bases outside the gene matches: 3. CDR3 DNA: TGTGCCAGCAGCTCACAGGGGTCGAACACTGAAGCTTTCTTT. This gives the protein CASSSQGSNTEAFF.

This rearrangement joins TRBV30 to TRBJ1-2, with 10 positions matching TRBD1. Germline lookup yields CDR1 GTSNPN and CDR2 SVGIG (reference sequence). V lost 8 bases to trimming and J lost 6 bases; unmatched junction nucleotides: 6. This CDR3 is built from 12 residues. The CDR3 loop reads CALDRGHNGYTF. In DNA form, the CDR3 reads TGTGCCCTAGACAGGGGGCATAATGGCTACACCTTC.

The chain carries TRBV30 and TRBJ2-4; 14 bases match TRBD2. The germline gives CDR1 GTSNPN, CDR2 SVGIG (reference sequence). The CDR3 spans 15 residues. V was clipped by 5 bases and J by 5 bases; unmatched bases: 5. The DNA of the CDR3 is TGTGCCTGGGGGACTAGCGGGAGTTACCAAAACATTCAGTACTTC. This sequence encodes CAWGTSGSYQNIQYF.

The genes are TRBV7-9 and TRBJ2-1, with TRBD2 identical over 8 bases. Per the germline V gene, CDR1 is SEHNR and CDR2 is FQNEAQ (reference sequence). The CDR3 has 15 amino acids. Unmatched junction bases numbered 8, after V lost 7 bases and J lost 3 bases. The CDR3 nucleotides are TGTGCCAGCACCAAAAGCGGGAGCTACTACAATGAGCAGTTCTTC. Translated, it gives CASTKSGSYYNEQFF.

This chain joins TRBV13 and TRBJ2-7; D may match TRBD1 or TRBD2 (5 bases each). Germline CDR1 reads PRHDT; CDR2 reads FYEKMQ (reference sequence). There are 14 residues in the CDR3. V was clipped by 5 bases and J by 0 bases, with 11 bases between them. The CDR3 DNA sequence: TGTGCCAGCAGCAACCGGGACGTCTCCTACGAGCAGTACTTC. This encodes CASSNRDVSYEQYF.

There are a few counts of this clone. This chain links TRBV29-1 with TRBJ1-1, with a possible D match to TRBD1 (6 bases). Germline V gives CDR1 SQVTM, CDR2 ANQGSEA. Deletions cut 4 bases from V and 5 bases from J, with 17 bases between. This CDR3 spans 14 amino acids. The CDR3 here is CSVGAGVVWTEAFF. Here the CDR3 DNA reads TGCAGCGTTGGGGCAGGGGTAGTATGGACTGAAGCTTTCTTT.

The CDR3 coding sequence is TGTGCCAGCAGCTTAGTGGCAGGGTGGAACACCGGGGAGCTGTTTTTT. Protein: CASSLVAGWNTGELFF. This chain connects TRBV7-6 to TRBJ2-2; possible D gene TRBD1, 5 bases. The germline V gene encodes CDR1 SGHVS and CDR2 FNYEAQ. Between the trimmed V and J ends, which lost 1 base and 1 base, there was a span of 10 bases. The CDR3 is 16 residues long.

The table lists this clone with many counts. CDR3 in amino acids: CASSADLVTGYGYTF. DNA for the CDR3: TGTGCCAGCAGCGCCGATCTAGTTACAGGGTATGGCTACACCTTC. The chain uses TRBV9 and TRBJ1-2, with D tentatively TRBD1 (6 bases). The V gene lost 3 bases and the J gene lost 5 bases, with 17 bases spanning the gap. Germline-derived CDR1 and CDR2 are SGDLS and YYNGEE. This CDR3 region has 15 residues.

The chain joins TRBV6-5 to TRBJ1-5; D call uncertain. This CDR3 contains 15 residues. Germline values: CDR1 MNHEY, CDR2 SVGAGI. V lost 2 bases and J lost 2, with 10 bases in between. The CDR3 is CASSYGELGNQPQHF. DNA for the CDR3: TGTGCCAGCAGTTACGGGGAGTTGGGCAATCAGCCCCAGCATTTT.

This chain uses TRBV9 with TRBJ2-1; D assignment may be TRBD1 or TRBD2 (6 bases each). The CDR3 is made up of 17 amino acids. Germline V lookup: CDR1 SGDLS, CDR2 YYNGEE. With 4 bases removed from V and 4 bases from J, the gap between germline ends came to 21 bases. As DNA, the CDR3 is TGTGCCAGCAGCCCAGGGGCCCTTTGGGGAGGTTACAATGAGCAGTTCTTC. Translation: CASSPGALWGGYNEQFF.

This sequence joins TRBV20-1 and TRBJ1-2; a possible D gene is TRBD1 (6 bases). The CDR3 covers 11 residues. V lost 4 bases to trimming and J lost 5 bases, with 8 bases between them. The germline V gene has CDR1 DFQATT and CDR2 SNEGSKA (reference sequence). The CDR3, as DNA: TGCAGTGCTACGGGGGCATATGGCTACACCTTC. It specifies CSATGAYGYTF.

The chain carries TRBV28 and TRBJ1-4; D not certain. This CDR3 is built from 15 residues. The ends were cut back, 7 bases at V and 4 bases at J, with 16 bases in the middle. CDR1 and CDR2 (germline): MDHEN, SYDVKM. CDR3 DNA: TGTGCCAGCACGTCCCCTCAGTCGGGTAATGAAAAACTGTTTTTT. It yields the protein CASTSPQSGNEKLFF.